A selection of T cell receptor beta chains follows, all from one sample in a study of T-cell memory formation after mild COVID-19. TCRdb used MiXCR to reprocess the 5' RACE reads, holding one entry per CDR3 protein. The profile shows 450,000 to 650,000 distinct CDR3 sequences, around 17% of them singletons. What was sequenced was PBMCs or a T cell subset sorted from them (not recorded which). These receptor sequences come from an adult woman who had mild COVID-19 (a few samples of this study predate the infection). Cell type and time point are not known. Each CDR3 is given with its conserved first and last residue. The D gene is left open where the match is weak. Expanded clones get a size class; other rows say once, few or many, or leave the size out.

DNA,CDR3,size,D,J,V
TGTGCCAGCAGCTTAGCGTACAGGGGCTATGGCTACACCTTC,CASSLAYRGYGYTF,few,TRBD1,TRBJ1-2,TRBV7-2
TGTGCCACCCTCGGCGGATTCACAGATACGCAGTATTTT,CATLGGFTDTQYF,few,NA,TRBJ2-3,TRBV7-2
TGTGCCATCAAGGACACCGACGACACTGAAGCTTTCTTT,CAIKDTDDTEAFF,NA,NA,TRBJ1-1,TRBV10-3
TGCGCCAGCAGCTTGCAGGGAGACTATAATTCACCCCTCCACTTT,CASSLQGDYNSPLHF,NA,NA,TRBJ1-6,TRBV5-1
TGTGCCAGCAGCGATACTAGCGGGGGGGCGGGTGAGCAGTTCTTC,CASSDTSGGAGEQFF,few,TRBD2,TRBJ2-1,TRBV9
TGTGCCAGCAGTCGGCCGGGACAGGGGATTTCACCCCTCCACTTT,CASSRPGQGISPLHF,few,TRBD1,TRBJ1-6,TRBV27
TGTGCCAGCAGCCAAGACTCTGCGGGGCGGTCCTACACCTTC,CASSQDSAGRSYTF,many,NA,TRBJ1-2,TRBV3-1
TGTGCCAGCAGCAATAGGACGGGACTAGCGGGTTCCCTCAGCTCCTACAATGAGCAGTTCTTC,CASSNRTGLAGSLSSYNEQFF,NA,NA,TRBJ2-1,TRBV21-1
TGTGCCAGCAGCTTGGTCCTAGCCACGGAGACCCAGTACTTC,CASSLVLATETQYF,NA,NA,TRBJ2-5,TRBV5-5
TGTGCCAGCAGTTTCCGGACTAGCGGGATATACGAGCAGTACTTC,CASSFRTSGIYEQYF,NA,TRBD2,TRBJ2-7,TRBV6-2/TRBV6-3
TGTGCCAGCTCACCTCCGAGCCAAGAGACCCAGTACTTC,CASSPPSQETQYF,NA,NA,TRBJ2-5,TRBV18
TGTGCCAGCAGCAGCGGGACAGGGATCTATGAGCAGTTCTTC,CASSSGTGIYEQFF,NA,TRBD1,TRBJ2-1,TRBV11-2